Below, one T cell receptor (beta chain) is given with its context. This sample is drawn from a study of control samples from healthy donors and cancer patients. Measured with immunoSEQ multiplex PCR; TCRdb has only the in-frame clones, and not every one. The sample lists about 73,000 clones, around 94% seen once, with more than 5.5% in the top ten. Trimming cost V 6 bases and J 9 bases; bases outside gene matches: 7. Germline values: CDR1 SQVTM, CDR2 ANQGSEA. CDR3 length: 13 residues. Sequencing was done on a sample of blood. The rearrangement joins TRBV29-1 to TRBJ1-6; TRBD1 matches at 8 bases. This clonotype was obtained from a woman between 40 and 55 years old in good health. The CDR3 here is CSVQTGDLSPLHF. Written as DNA, the CDR3 is TGCAGCGTACAGACAGGGGATCTTTCACCCCTCCACTTT.